A single sample gave rise to the 9 T cell receptor beta chains below, sequenced in a study of type 1 regulatory T cells. One entry per CDR3 protein, called by TCRdb with MiXCR from the reads. The sample consists of about 60,000 distinct CDR3 sequences, approximately 60% of them appearing once. These TCRs are of unknown antigen specificity. The material sequenced was cultured non-Tr1 T cells, either the whole culture or a sorted T cell fraction (not recorded which). These receptors came from a human donor in good health.

The genes are TRBV9 and TRBJ1-1; a weak D match, TRBD1 (6 bases). Trimming stripped 4 bases from V and 4 bases from J, with 14 bases between. This CDR3 has 14 amino acids. Germline assignment: CDR1 SGDLS and CDR2 YYNGEE. As DNA, the CDR3 is TGTGCCAGCAGCACACAGGGCGGGGGCACTGAAGCTTTCTTT. Its protein product is CASSTQGGGTEAFF.

The V and J genes are TRBV6-6 and TRBJ2-1, with 8 bases lining up with TRBD2. V lost 0 bases to trimming and J lost 4 bases; unmatched junction nucleotides: 8. This CDR3 is built from 17 residues. CDR1 is MNHNY, CDR2 SVGAGI, per germline (reference sequence). DNA for the CDR3: TGTGCCAGCAGTTACTCTCCTTTAGCGGGATTGTACAATGAGCAGTTCTTC. This gives the protein CASSYSPLAGLYNEQFF.

This clonotype was recorded a few times. The gene calls are TRBV5-1 and TRBJ2-5; possibly TRBD2 for D (8 bases). Between the trimmed V and J ends, which lost 4 bases and 3 bases, there was a span of 16 bases. The CDR3 runs to 15 residues. Germline values: CDR1 SGHRS, CDR2 YFSETQ. The CDR3: CASSRGGQLKETQYF. The DNA for the CDR3 is TGCGCCAGCAGCCGGGGGGGACAGCTTAAAGAGACCCAGTACTTC.

About this clonotype: One junction end disagrees with the germline gene, perhaps due to a read error. V gene TRBV12-3 or TRBV12-4 combines with J gene TRBJ2-2; 9 bases align to TRBD2. CDR3 size: 15 residues. The CDR3 nucleotides read TGTGCCAGCACCCCTTTAGCGGGAGTTGCCGGGGTGCTGTTTTTT. Translated, it gives CASTPLAGVAGVLFF.

This chain joins TRBV5-1 and TRBJ2-3; no reliable D call. Germline V gene sequence: CDR1 SGHRS, CDR2 YFSETQ. The CDR3 spans 13 residues. V was clipped by 4 bases and J by 2 bases, with 8 bases between them. The CDR3 reads CASSNTFTDTQYF. DNA for the CDR3: TGCGCCAGCAGCAACACCTTCACAGATACGCAGTATTTT.

V gene TRBV6-6 combines with J gene TRBJ2-5; 8 nucleotides line up with TRBD2. From germline, CDR1 is MNHNY and CDR2 SVGAGI (reference sequence). V gave up 6 bases and J gave up 2 bases; unmatched junction bases: 8. There are 15 residues in the CDR3. The CDR3 here is CASRKSGTRQETQYF. In nucleotides, the CDR3 is TGTGCCAGCAGAAAGAGCGGGACTAGACAAGAGACCCAGTACTTC.

The chain combines TRBV7-9 with TRBJ2-7, with a tentative D call TRBD2 (6 bases). The V and J ends lost 5 bases and 3 bases respectively, with 14 bases between them. Germline V CDR1 and CDR2: SEHNR, FQNEAQ (reference sequence). The CDR3 runs to 14 residues. The CDR3 here is CASSLGTSRYEQYF. The DNA for the CDR3 is TGTGCCAGCAGCCTGGGGACTTCGCGCTACGAGCAGTACTTC.

CDR3 sequence reads: CASSRTSATDTQYF. The CDR3 DNA sequence: TGCGCCAGCAGCCGGACTAGCGCCACAGATACGCAGTATTTT. The chain carries TRBV5-1 and TRBJ2-3, with TRBD2 identical over 9 bases. This CDR3 is built from 14 residues. J was trimmed by 2 bases and V by 4 bases; bases with no gene match: 2. Germline V lookup: CDR1 SGHRS, CDR2 YFSETQ. Looking up the rest from reference TRBV5-1 and TRBJ2-3 gives the full variable domain: KAGVTQTPRYLIKTRGQQVTLSCSPISGHRSVSWYQQTPGQGLQFLFEYFSETQRNKGNFPGRFSGRQFSNSRSEMNVSTLELGDSALYLCASSRTSATDTQYFGPGTRLTVL.

This chain connects TRBV14 to TRBJ2-5; 13 bases align to TRBD2. The CDR3 totals 17 residues. The germline CDR1 and CDR2 sequences are SGHDN and FVKESK. V lost 2 bases, J lost 5 bases, and 8 bases stayed unmatched. The CDR3 loop is CASSQSLGLAGAETQYF. The CDR3 DNA is TGTGCCAGCAGCCAATCCCTCGGACTAGCGGGAGCGGAGACCCAGTACTTC.